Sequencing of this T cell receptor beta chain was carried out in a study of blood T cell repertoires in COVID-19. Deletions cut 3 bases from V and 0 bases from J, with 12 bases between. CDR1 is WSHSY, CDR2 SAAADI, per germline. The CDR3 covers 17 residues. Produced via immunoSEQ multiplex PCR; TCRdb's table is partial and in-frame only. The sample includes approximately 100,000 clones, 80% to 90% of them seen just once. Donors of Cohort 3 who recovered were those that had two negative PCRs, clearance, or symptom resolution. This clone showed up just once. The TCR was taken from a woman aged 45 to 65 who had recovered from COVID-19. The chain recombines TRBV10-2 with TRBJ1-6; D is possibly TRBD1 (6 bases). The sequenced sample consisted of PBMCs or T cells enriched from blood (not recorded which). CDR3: CASSDGQMSSYNSPLHF. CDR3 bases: TGCGCCAGCAGTGATGGACAGATGAGCTCCTATAATTCACCCCTCCACTTT.